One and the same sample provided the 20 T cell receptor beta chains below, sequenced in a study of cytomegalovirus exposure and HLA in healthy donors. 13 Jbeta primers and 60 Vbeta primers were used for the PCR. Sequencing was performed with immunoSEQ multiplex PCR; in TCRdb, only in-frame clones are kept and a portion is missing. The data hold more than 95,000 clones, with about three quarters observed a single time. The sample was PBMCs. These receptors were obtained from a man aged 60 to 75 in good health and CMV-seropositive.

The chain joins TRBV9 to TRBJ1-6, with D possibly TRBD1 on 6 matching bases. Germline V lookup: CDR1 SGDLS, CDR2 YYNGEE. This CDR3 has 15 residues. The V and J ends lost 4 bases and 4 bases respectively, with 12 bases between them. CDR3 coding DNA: TGTGCCAGCAGCATAGGAGGGGGTTATAATTCACCCCTCCACTTT. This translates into CASSIGGGYNSPLHF.

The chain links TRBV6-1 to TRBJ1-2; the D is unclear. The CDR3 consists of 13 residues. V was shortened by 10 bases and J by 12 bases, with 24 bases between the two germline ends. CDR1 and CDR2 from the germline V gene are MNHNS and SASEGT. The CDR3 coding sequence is TGTGCCATATCTATGGGAGGTAGGGCCGCTAACACCTTC. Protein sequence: CAISMGGRAANTF.

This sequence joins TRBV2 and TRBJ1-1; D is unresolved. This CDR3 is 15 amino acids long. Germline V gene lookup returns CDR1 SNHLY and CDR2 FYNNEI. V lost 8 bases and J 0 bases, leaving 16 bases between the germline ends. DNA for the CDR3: TGTGCCAGCGTCCCCGGAGGCCATTTGAACACTGAAGCTTTCTTT. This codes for CASVPGGHLNTEAFF. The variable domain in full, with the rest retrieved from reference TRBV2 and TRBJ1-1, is EPEVTQTPSHQVTQMGQEVILRCVPISNHLYFYWYRQILGQKVEFLVSFYNNEISEKSEIFDDQFSVERPDGSNFTLKIRSTKLEDSAMYFCASVPGGHLNTEAFFGQGTRLTVV.

CDR3 sequence reads: CASSHLGEDEKLFF. The CDR3 nucleotides read TGTGCCAGCAGCCACCTCGGTGAGGATGAAAAACTGTTTTTT. V and J are TRBV5-8 and TRBJ1-4; no definite D call. The V gene's germline CDR1 is SGHTS and CDR2 YDEGEE. Trimming pared 4 bases from V and 6 bases from J, leaving 13 bases between. The CDR3 contains 14 residues.

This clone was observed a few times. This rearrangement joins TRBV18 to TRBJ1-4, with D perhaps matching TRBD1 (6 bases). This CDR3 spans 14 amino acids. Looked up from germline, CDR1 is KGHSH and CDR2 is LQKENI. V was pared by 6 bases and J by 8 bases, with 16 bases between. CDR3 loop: CASSRGGKSEKLFF. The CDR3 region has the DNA TGTGCCAGCTCCCGGGGGGGCAAGTCGGAAAAACTGTTTTTT. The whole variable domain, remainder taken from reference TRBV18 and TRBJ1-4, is NAGVMQNPRHLVRRRGQEARLRCSPMKGHSHVYWYRQLPEEGLKFMVYLQKENIIDESGMPKERFSAEFPKEGPSILRIQQVVRGDSAAYFCASSRGGKSEKLFFGSGTQLSVL.

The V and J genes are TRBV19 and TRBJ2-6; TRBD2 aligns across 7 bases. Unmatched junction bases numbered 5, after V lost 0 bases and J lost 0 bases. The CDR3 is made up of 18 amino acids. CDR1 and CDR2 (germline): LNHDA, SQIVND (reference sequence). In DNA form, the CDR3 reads TGTGCCAGTAGTATAGATCGGGGGGTGAGCTCTGGGGCCAACGTCCTGACTTTC. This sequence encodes CASSIDRGVSSGANVLTF.

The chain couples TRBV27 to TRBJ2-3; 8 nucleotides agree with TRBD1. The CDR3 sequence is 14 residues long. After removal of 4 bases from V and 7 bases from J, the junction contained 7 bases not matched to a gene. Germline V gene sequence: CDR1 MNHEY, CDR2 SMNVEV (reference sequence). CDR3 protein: CASSWTGRWNTQYF. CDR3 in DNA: TGTGCCAGCAGTTGGACAGGGAGATGGAATACGCAGTATTTT.

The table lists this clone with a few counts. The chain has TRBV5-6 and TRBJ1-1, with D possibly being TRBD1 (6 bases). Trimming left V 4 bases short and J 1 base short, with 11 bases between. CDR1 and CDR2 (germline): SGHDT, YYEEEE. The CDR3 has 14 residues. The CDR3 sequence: CASSPGHPNTEAFF. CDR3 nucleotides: TGTGCCAGCAGCCCGGGACACCCGAACACTGAAGCTTTCTTT. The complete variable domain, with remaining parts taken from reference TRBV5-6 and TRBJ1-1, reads DAGVTQSPTHLIKTRGQQVTLRCSPKSGHDTVSWYQQALGQGPQFIFQYYEEEERQRGNFPDRFSGHQFPNYSSELNVNALLLGDSALYLCASSPGHPNTEAFFGQGTRLTVV.

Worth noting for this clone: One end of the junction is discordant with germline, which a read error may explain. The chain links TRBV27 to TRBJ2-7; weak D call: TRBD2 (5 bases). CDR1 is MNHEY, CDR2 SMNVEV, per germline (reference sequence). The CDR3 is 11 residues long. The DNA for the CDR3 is TGTGCCAGCAGTTCGGGGAGCGAGCAGTGCTTC. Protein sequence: CASSSGSEQCF.

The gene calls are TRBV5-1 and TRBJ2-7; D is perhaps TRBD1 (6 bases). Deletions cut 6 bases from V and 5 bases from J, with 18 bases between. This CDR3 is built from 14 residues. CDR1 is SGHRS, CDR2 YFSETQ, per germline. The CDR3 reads CASNTGQGQDEQYF. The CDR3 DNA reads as TGCGCCAGCAACACAGGGCAGGGGCAGGACGAGCAGTACTTC.

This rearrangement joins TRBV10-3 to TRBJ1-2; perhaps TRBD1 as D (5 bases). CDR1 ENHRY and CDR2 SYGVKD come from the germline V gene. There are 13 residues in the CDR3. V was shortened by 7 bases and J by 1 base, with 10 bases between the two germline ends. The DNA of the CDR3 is TGTGCCATCACCGCACAGGTTAACTATGGCTACACCTTC. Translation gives CAITAQVNYGYTF.

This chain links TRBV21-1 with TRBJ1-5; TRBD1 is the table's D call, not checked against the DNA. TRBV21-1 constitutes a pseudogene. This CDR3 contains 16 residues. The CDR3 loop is CASSIRGLTSLEPQHF. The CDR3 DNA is TGTGCCAGCAGTATCAGGGGGCTCACGAGTCTGGAGCCCCAGCATTTT.

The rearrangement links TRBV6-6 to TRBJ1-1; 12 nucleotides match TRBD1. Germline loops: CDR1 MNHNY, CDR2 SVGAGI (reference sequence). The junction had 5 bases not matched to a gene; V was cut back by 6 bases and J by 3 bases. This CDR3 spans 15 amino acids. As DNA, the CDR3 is TGTGCCAGCAGCGCGGGACAGGGGGCTGACACTGAAGCTTTCTTT. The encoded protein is CASSAGQGADTEAFF.

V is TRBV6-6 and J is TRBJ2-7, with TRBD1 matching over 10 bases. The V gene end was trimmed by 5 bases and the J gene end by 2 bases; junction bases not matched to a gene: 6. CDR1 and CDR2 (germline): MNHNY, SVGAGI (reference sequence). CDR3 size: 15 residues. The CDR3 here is CASSEGDRGTYEQYF. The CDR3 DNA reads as TGTGCCAGCAGTGAGGGGGACAGGGGTACCTACGAGCAGTACTTC.

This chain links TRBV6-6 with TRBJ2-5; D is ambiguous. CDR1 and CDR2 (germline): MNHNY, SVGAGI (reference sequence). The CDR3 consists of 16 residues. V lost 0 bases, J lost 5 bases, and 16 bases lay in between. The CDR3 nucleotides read TGTGCCAGCAGTTACTCAGACACCCAATGGATGGAGACCCAGTACTTC. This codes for CASSYSDTQWMETQYF.

This CDR3 reads CASSLTLAGGANTQYF. The DNA of the CDR3 is TGTGCCAGCAGCTTAACCTTAGCGGGGGGGGCAAATACGCAGTATTTT. V gene TRBV7-6 combines with J gene TRBJ2-3, with 11 bases identical to TRBD2. Trimming removed 2 bases from V and 7 bases from J; junction bases left unmatched: 8. The CDR3 contains 16 residues. Germline-derived CDR1 and CDR2 are SGHVS and FNYEAQ.

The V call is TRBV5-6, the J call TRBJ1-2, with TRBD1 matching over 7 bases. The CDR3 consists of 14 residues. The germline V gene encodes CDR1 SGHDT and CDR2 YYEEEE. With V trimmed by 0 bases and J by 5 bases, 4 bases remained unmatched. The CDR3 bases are TGTGCCAGCAGCTTGGGGGACAGACTATATGGCTACACCTTC. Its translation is CASSLGDRLYGYTF.

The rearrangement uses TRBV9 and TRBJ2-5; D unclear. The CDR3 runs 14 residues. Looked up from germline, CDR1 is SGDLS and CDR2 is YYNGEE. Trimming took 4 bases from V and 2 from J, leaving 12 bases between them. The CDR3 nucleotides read TGTGCCAGCAGCCTTACGCGGCAACAAGAGACCCAGTACTTC. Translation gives CASSLTRQQETQYF.

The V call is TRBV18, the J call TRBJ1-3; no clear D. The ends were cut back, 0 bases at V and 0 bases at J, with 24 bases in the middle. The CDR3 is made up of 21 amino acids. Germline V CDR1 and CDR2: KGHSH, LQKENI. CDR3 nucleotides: TGTGCCAGCTCACCACCCGGGGTGCTCGCGGGAGGCCTGAGCTCTGGAAACACCATATATTTT. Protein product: CASSPPGVLAGGLSSGNTIYF. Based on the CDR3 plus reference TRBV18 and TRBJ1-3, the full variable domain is NAGVMQNPRHLVRRRGQEARLRCSPMKGHSHVYWYRQLPEEGLKFMVYLQKENIIDESGMPKERFSAEFPKEGPSILRIQQVVRGDSAAYFCASSPPGVLAGGLSSGNTIYFGEGSWLTVV.

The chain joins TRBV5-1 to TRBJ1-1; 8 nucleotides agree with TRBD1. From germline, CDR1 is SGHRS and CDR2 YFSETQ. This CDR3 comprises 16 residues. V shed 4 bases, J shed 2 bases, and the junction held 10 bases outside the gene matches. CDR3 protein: CASSTQLRGPNTEAFF. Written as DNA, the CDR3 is TGCGCCAGCAGCACCCAACTCAGGGGGCCAAACACTGAAGCTTTCTTT. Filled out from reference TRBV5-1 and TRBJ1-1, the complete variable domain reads KAGVTQTPRYLIKTRGQQVTLSCSPISGHRSVSWYQQTPGQGLQFLFEYFSETQRNKGNFPGRFSGRQFSNSRSEMNVSTLELGDSALYLCASSTQLRGPNTEAFFGQGTRLTVV.